This TCR beta chain originates from a study of monozygotic twins with inflammatory bowel disease. Findings and caveats of the study: Repertoires of patients may have been made more variable by differing immunosuppressive treatments. Among IBD patients, TCRbeta diversity (inverse Simpson) was lower than in healthy co-twins. Evidence did not back any single strong signal or clonotype linked to IBD.

Germline CDR1 reads SGHRS; CDR2 reads YFSETQ. The CDR3 totals 14 residues. The template-switching step introduced UMIs that carried a 6-nucleotide sample barcode. With the 5' RACE reads reprocessed, TCRdb shows one record per CDR3 protein and no DNA. This sample contains 90,000 to 110,000 distinct CDR3 sequences. Concerning this clonotype itself: The antigen remains unidentified.

The genes are TRBV5-1 and TRBJ1-5; TCRdb's D gene call, TRBD1, goes unchecked for lack of DNA. The clonotype originates from a human donor with ulcerative colitis or Crohn's disease, or a healthy co-twin of an affected twin (not recorded which). Sequenced: blood. The CDR3 protein is CASSLEGTGQPQHF.